The T cell receptor (beta chain) described here comes from a study of blood T cell repertoires in COVID-19. Study overall: Donors in the United States, Italy and Spain gave samples during acute or convalescent COVID-19. PBMCs, B-cell-depleted T cells, or T cells were the source of the cDNA or gDNA that made up the material.

Some clones are missing from TCRdb's copy, which holds only in-frame ones; the method was immunoSEQ multiplex PCR. The sample lists just under 250,000 clones, approximately 90% seen once, with approximately 4.2% in the top ten. This clone was picked up a small number of times. V shed 4 bases and J shed 1 base, with 21 bases lying between them. The CDR3 contains 19 residues. Germline V gene data show CDR1 as SGDLS and CDR2 as YYNGEE. Sequenced sample: PBMCs or T cells enriched from blood (not recorded which). The rearrangement links TRBV9 to TRBJ1-6, with a possible D match to TRBD1 (5 bases). The receptor comes from a woman in her thirties who had recovered from COVID-19. The CDR3 bases are TGTGCCAGCAGCCAGGCGTGGCAGGGCGGGAGTTCCTATAATTCACCCCTCCACTTT. Its protein product is CASSQAWQGGSSYNSPLHF.